This T cell receptor (beta chain) was identified in a study of blood T cells in healthy people across ages. Whole-study results and caveats: Samples with more naive T cells showed higher observed beta diversity. Roughly linear declines in TCR beta diversity per million T cells occurred with age.

Sample donors were healthy Caucasian individuals that came from Russia, aged roughly 6 to 95. The second PCR ran about 7 to 12 cycles with a sample-barcoded 5' primer and J-beta primers. Each CDR3 protein is one row after TCRdb ran MiXCR on the 5' RACE reads. The table shows about 930,000 distinct CDR3 sequences, with 25% to 35% occurring only once. Turning to this clonotype: The antigen is not known.

V was cut by 7 bases and J by 5 bases, with 11 bases left in between. This CDR3 region has 12 residues. These sequences were also reported in another study, on T cells of mothers and their children. That source notes: Thymic selection molds TCR recombination output in a comparable way in related and unrelated pairs.

The sequenced sample consisted of blood. The J gene is TRBJ1-1, the V gene TRBV12-3 or TRBV12-4; D ambiguous. The source of this sequence is a woman aged 40 to 50 in good health. CDR3 bases: TGTGCCAGCACGGTGGTGGGGACTGAAGCTTTCTTT. The encoded protein is CASTVVGTEAFF.